This is a list of T cell receptor beta chains from one sample in a study of OX40 agonist ivuxolimab in advanced cancers. Sequencing was performed with immunoSEQ multiplex PCR; in TCRdb, only in-frame clones are kept and a portion is missing. Of more than 65,000 clones in the sample, over 75% were seen once. The sequencing here drew on CD4+ or CD8+ T cells sorted from blood, taken in a trial of the OX40 agonist ivuxolimab. The receptors were sampled from an adult with an advanced solid tumor such as melanoma, head and neck, liver or kidney cancer. The CDR3 runs from the conserved cysteine through the conserved F or W. A D gene is named only where the DNA matches it firmly. Only part of the rows carry a size: once, few, many, or a class if the clone is expanded.

D gene	clone size	CDR3 length	V gene	J gene	CDR3 protein	CDR3 DNA
TRBD1	NA	14	TRBV2	TRBJ1-5	CASTRDRVNQPQHF	TGTGCCAGCACCCGGGACAGAGTCAATCAGCCCCAGCATTTT
NA	NA	14	TRBV6-5	TRBJ2-5	CASSYSVQGETQYF	TGTGCCAGCAGTTACTCGGTGCAGGGAGAGACCCAGTACTTC
TRBD1	NA	14	TRBV19	TRBJ1-2	CASRWGTAAYGYTF	TGTGCCAGTAGGTGGGGGACAGCTGCCTATGGCTACACCTTC
TRBD2	NA	18	TRBV5-6	TRBJ2-3	CASSLAGGLAARSGTQYF	TGTGCCAGCAGCTTGGCCGGTGGACTAGCGGCCCGTTCGGGTACGCAGTATTTT
NA	NA	15	TRBV5-1	TRBJ1-2	CASSLGAPRNYGYTF	TGCGCCAGCAGCTTGGGGGCACCGCGTAACTATGGCTACACCTTC
NA	NA	16	TRBV29-1	TRBJ1-1	CSEYREQTSTNTEAFF	TGCAGTGAATACAGGGAACAAACATCGACGAACACTGAAGCTTTCTTT
NA	NA	14	TRBV28	TRBJ1-5	CASRLTGFPQPQHF	TGTGCCAGCAGACTTACAGGGTTCCCCCAGCCCCAGCATTTT
TRBD1	NA	16	TRBV5-1	TRBJ2-1	CASSRQGFNSYNEQFF	TGCGCCAGCAGTCGACAGGGGTTTAACTCCTACAATGAGCAGTTCTTC
TRBD2	NA	14	TRBV10-2	TRBJ2-3	CASSEIAGSHTQYF	TGCGCCAGCAGTGAAATAGCGGGGTCCCATACGCAGTATTTT
NA	NA	13	TRBV7-2	TRBJ1-1	CASSVDKNTEAFF	TGTGCCAGCAGCGTCGACAAGAACACTGAAGCTTTCTTT
TRBD2	once	16	TRBV7-9	TRBJ2-7	CASSLGDWTSLSRRYF	TGTGCCAGCAGCTTAGGCGATTGGACTAGCCTTAGTCGACGGTACTTC
TRBD2	once	17	TRBV10-3	TRBJ2-3	CAISDSLAGANTDTQYF	TGTGCCATCAGTGATAGTCTAGCGGGAGCTAACACAGATACGCAGTATTTT
TRBD2	NA	15	TRBV10-3	TRBJ2-7	CAISTYSGISYEQYF	TGTGCCATCAGTACCTATAGCGGGATTTCCTACGAGCAGTACTTC